A few counts support the clone carrying this T cell receptor (beta chain). Its antigen is undetermined. Cultured CD4+ T-cell DNA underwent Oncomine TCR Beta short-read sequencing. TCRdb reprocessed the PCR reads via MiXCR and lists one record per CDR3 protein. The sample records a few thousand distinct CDR3 sequences, about 20% being singletons. The sample's treatment: roughly nine-day PBMC culture with coronavirus spike peptide pools or control peptides (ViraFEST assay). The sample originates from a study of vaccination and CD4 T cells after COVID-19. Study-level information: Convalescent donors: six male, four female; seven Caucasian, two Asian, one multiracial, two Hispanic. Every culture used as a control got a CEFX pool, an HIV-1 Nef pool, or no peptide.

Germline CDR1 and CDR2: SGHAT and FQNNGV. The junction had 6 bases not matched to a gene; V was cut back by 1 base and J by 4 bases. CDR3 size: 16 residues. Study-level points and caveats: The study found that a median approximately 90% of reactive clones in convalescent patients appeared only post-vaccination.

Sequenced: CD4+ T cells from blood, cultured in vitro. J is TRBJ2-2 and V is TRBV11-2; 7 nucleotides align to TRBD1. The clonotype originates from a human donor who had recovered from COVID-19. The CDR3 protein is CASSLAGRQGTGELFF. Here the CDR3 DNA reads TGTGCCAGCAGCTTAGCCGGTAGACAGGGCACCGGGGAGCTGTTTTTT.